The 21 T cell receptor beta chains below were found in one sample sequenced in a study of blood T cell repertoires in COVID-19. Repertoires were generated with immunoSEQ multiplex PCR, while TCRdb's copy carries only in-frame clones and drops some. The top ten clones hold roughly 0.76% of a sample with some 200,000 clones, approximately 94% of them seen once. Sequenced sample: peripheral blood. These receptors came from a man aged 30 to 39 with COVID-19, enrolled during active disease.

This clone occurred once. The rearrangement joins TRBV6-7 to TRBJ2-4, with a tentative D call TRBD1 (7 bases). TRBV6-7 is identified as an open reading frame with a role that is uncertain. V shed 0 bases and J shed 9 bases, with 21 bases lying between them. CDR3 length: 17 amino acids. CDR3 nucleotides: TGTGCCAGCAGTTACTCGTCGGAAGGGGGGACAGACGGCATTCAGTACTTC. It codes for CASSYSSEGGTDGIQYF.

The V gene is TRBV2, the J gene TRBJ2-3; possibly TRBD2 for D (7 bases). CDR1 is SNHLY and CDR2 is FYNNEI in the germline V gene. Trimming took off 3 bases at V and 4 bases at J, with 14 bases between the two ends. CDR3 length equals 15 residues. The CDR3 region has the DNA TGTGCCAGCAGTGAGAGGGGGGGATCTGCAGATACGCAGTATTTT. It encodes CASSERGGSADTQYF.

The V and J genes are TRBV5-1 and TRBJ1-1; D may be TRBD1 (6 bases). The CDR3 covers 14 residues. V shed 4 bases and J shed 1 base, with 11 bases lying between them. Germline lookup yields CDR1 SGHRS and CDR2 YFSETQ. The CDR3 spells CASSRGSGNTEAFF. The CDR3, as DNA: TGCGCCAGCAGCAGGGGGAGTGGGAACACTGAAGCTTTCTTT.

J is TRBJ2-1 and V is TRBV2; 9 nucleotides match TRBD2. The CDR3 is 15 amino acids. Germline V lookup: CDR1 SNHLY, CDR2 FYNNEI. V shed 6 bases, J shed 5 bases, and the junction held 8 bases outside the gene matches. For the CDR3, the DNA is TGTGCCAGCAGGGGTAGCGGGGGACCTCACAATGAGCAGTTCTTC. Amino acid sequence: CASRGSGGPHNEQFF.

A word on this clone: One junction end does not reproduce the germline sequence, and a read error may be involved. V and J are TRBV13 and TRBJ2-7; 11 nucleotides line up with TRBD2. This CDR3 comprises 14 residues. Germline-derived CDR1 and CDR2 are PRHDT and FYEKMQ (reference sequence). CDR3 DNA: TGTGCCAGCAGATTAGCGGGGGGGCCTTACGAGCAGTACTTC. It is translated as CASRLAGGPYEQYF.

The chain has TRBV2 and TRBJ1-4; 8 bases agree with TRBD1. The J segment lost 2 bases and the V segment lost 5 bases, leaving 4 bases of the junction unmatched. The CDR3 covers 15 residues. Germline CDR1 SNHLY, CDR2 FYNNEI. CDR3 sequence: CASSPTGVTNEKLFF. CDR3 DNA sequence: TGTGCCAGCAGTCCGACAGGGGTCACTAATGAAAAACTGTTTTTT.

The rearrangement joins TRBV6-5 to TRBJ2-7; 9 nucleotides align to TRBD1. The V gene end was trimmed by 6 bases and the J gene end by 1 base; junction bases not matched to a gene: 4. Germline-derived CDR1 and CDR2 are MNHEY and SVGAGI. The CDR3 has 14 residues. The CDR3 loop reads CASRKGQGSYEQYF. For the CDR3, the DNA is TGTGCCAGCAGAAAGGGACAGGGATCCTACGAGCAGTACTTC.

This chain links TRBV9 with TRBJ2-3; 7 bases line up with TRBD1. This CDR3 has 17 residues. J was trimmed by 2 bases and V by 3 bases; bases with no gene match: 12. Germline assignment: CDR1 SGDLS and CDR2 YYNGEE. The CDR3 sequence: CASSAPPGTDPTDTQYF. DNA for the CDR3: TGTGCCAGCAGCGCCCCGCCCGGGACAGACCCCACAGATACGCAGTATTTT.

The rearrangement uses TRBV9 and TRBJ2-2, with D perhaps TRBD1 (6 bases). The germline V gene has CDR1 SGDLS and CDR2 YYNGEE. The CDR3 has 15 amino acids. The ends were cut back, 0 bases at V and 9 bases at J, with 15 bases in the middle. CDR3 region: CASSVEGRGFRELFF. The CDR3 region has the DNA TGTGCCAGCAGCGTAGAGGGCAGGGGATTCCGGGAGCTGTTTTTT.

The chain is built from TRBV6-5 and TRBJ1-2, with D possibly matching TRBD1 (5 bases). Trimming left V 8 bases short and J 2 bases short, with 12 bases between. The CDR3 is 13 residues long. Germline values: CDR1 MNHEY, CDR2 SVGAGI. The CDR3 region has the DNA TGTGCCAGCCGTCTAACAGGAAACTATGGCTACACCTTC. Protein sequence: CASRLTGNYGYTF.

The chain has TRBV27 and TRBJ1-5, with a weak D call TRBD1 (6 bases). CDR3 length equals 13 residues. Trimming stripped 6 bases from V and 7 bases from J, with 13 bases between. Germline loops: CDR1 MNHEY, CDR2 SMNVEV (reference sequence). CDR3 bases: TGTGCCAGCAGAGTAGGGGGTGGCCAGCCCCAGCATTTT. Protein sequence: CASRVGGGQPQHF.

The J gene is TRBJ2-3, the V gene TRBV9; 9 bases are a match to TRBD2. The CDR3 runs to 17 residues. Germline V lookup: CDR1 SGDLS, CDR2 YYNGEE. The junction had 9 bases not matched to a gene; V was cut back by 2 bases and J by 2 bases. Here the CDR3 reads CASSVGLASLHTDTQYF. For the CDR3, the DNA is TGTGCCAGCAGCGTGGGACTAGCTAGCCTTCACACAGATACGCAGTATTTT.

A single count supports this clone. The chain carries TRBV19 and TRBJ2-7; a weak D match, TRBD2 (5 bases). Germline loops: CDR1 LNHDA, CDR2 SQIVND (reference sequence). This CDR3 is built from 14 residues. V gave up 4 bases and J gave up 2 bases, with 12 bases separating them. The CDR3 sequence: CASSKGHGAYEQYF. CDR3 in DNA: TGTGCCAGTAGTAAGGGCCACGGGGCCTACGAGCAGTACTTC.

The chain carries TRBV7-9 and TRBJ1-1; TRBD1 aligns across 8 bases. The CDR3 is 17 amino acids. The germline gives CDR1 SEHNR, CDR2 FQNEAQ (reference sequence). After removal of 5 bases from V and 1 base from J, the junction contained 12 bases not matched to a gene. The CDR3 loop reads CASSRQGTQQWNTEAFF. The CDR3, as DNA: TGTGCCAGCAGCCGACAGGGGACTCAGCAATGGAACACTGAAGCTTTCTTT.

The rearrangement joins TRBV29-1 to TRBJ2-1; the D gene could be TRBD1 or TRBD2 (5 bases each). CDR1 is SQVTM, CDR2 ANQGSEA, per germline. The CDR3 has 14 residues. Trimming shortened V by 7 bases and J by 0 bases, and 13 bases separated the two germline ends. CDR3 bases: TGCAGCGGGGGGAACCAGGGCTCCTACAATGAGCAGTTCTTC. This translates into CSGGNQGSYNEQFF.

V gene TRBV27 combines with J gene TRBJ1-1; 7 nucleotides match TRBD1. Germline CDR1 is MNHEY and CDR2 is SMNVEV (reference sequence). Trimming cost V 5 bases and J 1 base; bases outside gene matches: 7. The CDR3 consists of 15 residues. CDR3 residues: CASSAAGQRNTEAFF. In nucleotides, the CDR3 is TGTGCCAGCAGTGCGGCGGGACAGAGGAACACTGAAGCTTTCTTT.

The chain employs TRBV5-1 and TRBJ2-5, with no clear D. The CDR3 loop spans 11 amino acids. The V gene's germline CDR1 is SGHRS and CDR2 YFSETQ. V lost 6 bases to trimming and J lost 3 bases, with 6 bases between them. The CDR3 reads CASMAEETQYF. CDR3 coding DNA: TGCGCCAGCATGGCCGAAGAGACCCAGTACTTC.

V is TRBV3-1 (or the pseudogene TRBV3-2) and J is TRBJ2-1; possibly TRBD2 for D (7 bases). This CDR3 region has 15 residues. The V end lost 0 bases, the J end lost 12 bases, and 18 bases lay between the germline ends. Germline CDR1 LGHDT, CDR2 YNNKEL (reference sequence). CDR3 sequence (DNA): TGTGCCAGCAGCCAAGAGCCGGGGGGCGCAATCGGGCAGTTCTTC. This translates into CASSQEPGGAIGQFF.

The CDR3 DNA reads as TGTGCCAGTAGGTACAGCTCCTATAATTCACCCCTCCACTTT. Translating it yields CASRYSSYNSPLHF. The V and J genes are TRBV19 and TRBJ1-6; D is unresolved. The CDR3 sequence is 14 residues long. Germline-derived CDR1 and CDR2 are LNHDA and SQIVND (reference sequence). V was pared by 6 bases and J by 0 bases, with 6 bases between.

The chain combines TRBV5-1 with TRBJ1-1; D is perhaps TRBD1 (6 bases). The ends were cut back, 4 bases at V and 1 base at J, with 14 bases in the middle. Germline loops: CDR1 SGHRS, CDR2 YFSETQ. This CDR3 contains 15 residues. This chain's CDR3 is CASSLPGTTNTEAFF. In DNA form, the CDR3 reads TGCGCCAGCAGCCTACCCGGGACAACGAACACTGAAGCTTTCTTT. Supplemented by reference TRBV5-1 and TRBJ1-1, the full variable domain reads KAGVTQTPRYLIKTRGQQVTLSCSPISGHRSVSWYQQTPGQGLQFLFEYFSETQRNKGNFPGRFSGRQFSNSRSEMNVSTLELGDSALYLCASSLPGTTNTEAFFGQGTRLTVV.

This clone was detected only once. The gene calls are TRBV11-2 and TRBJ2-7; TRBD2 matches 7 bases. The CDR3 spans 17 residues. With V trimmed by 5 bases and J by 2 bases, 15 bases remained unmatched. In germline, CDR1 is SGHAT, CDR2 FQNNGV. The CDR3 region has the DNA TGTGCCAGCAGCCCACCTTCTTTGGTGCGGGGGACCTACGAGCAGTACTTC. Amino acids: CASSPPSLVRGTYEQYF.